This T cell receptor (beta chain) stems from a study of shared clonotypes between healthy human individuals. The study, taken as a whole, reports: Only blood was sampled; tissue repertoires likely differ. Clonotype sharing across donors was expected to vary with sequencing depth.

Details on this clone: Its antigen is undetermined.

As defined, naive CD8 cells were CD45RO-negative and positively selected for CCR7, with terminally differentiated effector memory CD45RA+ cells excluded. The healthy adult donors were HIV-negative and reported no recent acute infections or vaccinations. Sequencing used immunoSEQ multiplex PCR; TCRdb keeps in-frame clones, though not all of them. The sample holds roughly 2,000,000 clones, 93% seen once. This sequence originates from a man younger than 35 in good health. Some clones in this sample may be carry-over from other donors' samples. Sequenced sample: naive CD8+ T cells from PBMCs.

The CDR3 here is CASSYHEDPGVGNTEAFF. The CDR3 nucleotides read TGTGCCAGCAGTTACCACGAAGACCCGGGGGTGGGGAACACTGAAGCTTTCTTT. The chain couples TRBV28 to TRBJ1-1; D perhaps matches TRBD1 (5 bases). V was shortened by 4 bases and J by 1 base, with 22 bases between the two germline ends. The CDR3 is 18 amino acids. In germline, CDR1 is MDHEN, CDR2 SYDVKM.